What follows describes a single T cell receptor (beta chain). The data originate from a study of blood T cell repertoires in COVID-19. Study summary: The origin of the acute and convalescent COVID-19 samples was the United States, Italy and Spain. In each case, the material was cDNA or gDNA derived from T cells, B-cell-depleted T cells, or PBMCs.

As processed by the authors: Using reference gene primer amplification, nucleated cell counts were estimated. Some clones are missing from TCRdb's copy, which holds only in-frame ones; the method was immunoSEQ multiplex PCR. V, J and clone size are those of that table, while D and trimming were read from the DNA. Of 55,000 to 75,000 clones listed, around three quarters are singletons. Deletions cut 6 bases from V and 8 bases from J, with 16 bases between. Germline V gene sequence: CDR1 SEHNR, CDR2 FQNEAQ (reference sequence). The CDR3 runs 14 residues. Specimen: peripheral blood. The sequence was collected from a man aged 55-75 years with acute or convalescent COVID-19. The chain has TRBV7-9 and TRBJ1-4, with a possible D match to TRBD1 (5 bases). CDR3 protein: CASSLQVGGEKLFF. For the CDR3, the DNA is TGTGCCAGCAGTTTACAGGTCGGAGGGGAAAAACTGTTTTTT.